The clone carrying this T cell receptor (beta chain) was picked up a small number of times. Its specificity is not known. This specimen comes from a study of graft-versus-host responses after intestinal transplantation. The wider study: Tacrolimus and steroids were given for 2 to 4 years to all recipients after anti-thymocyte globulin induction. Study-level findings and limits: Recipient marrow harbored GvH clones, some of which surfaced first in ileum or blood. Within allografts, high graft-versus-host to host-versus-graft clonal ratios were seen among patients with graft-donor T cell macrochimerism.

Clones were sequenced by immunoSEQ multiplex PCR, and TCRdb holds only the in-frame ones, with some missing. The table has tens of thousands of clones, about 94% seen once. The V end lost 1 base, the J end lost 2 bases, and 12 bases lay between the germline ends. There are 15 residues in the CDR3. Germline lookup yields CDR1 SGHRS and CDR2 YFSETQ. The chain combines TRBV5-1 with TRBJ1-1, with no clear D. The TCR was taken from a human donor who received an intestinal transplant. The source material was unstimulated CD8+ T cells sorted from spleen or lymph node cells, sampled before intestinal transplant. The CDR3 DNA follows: TGCGCCAGCAGCTTGTTTCGGCCCCGAAACACTGAAGCTTTCTTT. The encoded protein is CASSLFRPRNTEAFF.